What follows describes a single TCR beta chain. The data belong to a study of blood T cell repertoires in COVID-19. Study in general: Collection of acute and convalescent COVID-19 samples took place in the United States, Italy and Spain. The analysed material was cDNA or gDNA that came from T cells, B-cell-depleted T cells, or PBMCs.

As originally analysed: Researchers report that nucleated cell counts were estimated from reference gene primer amplification. The assay was immunoSEQ multiplex PCR, and TCRdb's table has in-frame clones only and misses some. V and J calls and clone size are copied from that table; D and trimming were computed from the DNA. This sample has about 120,000 clones, with 85% found just once. Germline CDR1 reads LGHDT; CDR2 reads YNNKEL (reference sequence). This CDR3 is built from 13 residues. V was trimmed by 0 bases and J by 11 bases, leaving 13 bases between them. The chain is built from TRBV3-1 (or the pseudogene TRBV3-2) and TRBJ1-1, with D tentatively TRBD1 (6 bases). The sequence was obtained from a man older than 75 with acute or convalescent COVID-19. What was sequenced was peripheral blood. In DNA, the CDR3 is TGTGCCAGCAGCCAAGAATTTTACAGGGAGGCTTTCTTT. Protein: CASSQEFYREAFF.